These 25 T cell receptor beta chains share one sample of origin, sequenced in a study of blood T cell repertoires in COVID-19. The repertoire was sequenced with immunoSEQ multiplex PCR; TCRdb's copy has only in-frame clones and lacks some. The sample yields roughly 400,000 clones, 75% to 90% seen once. Sequenced input: PBMCs or T cells enriched from blood (not recorded which). Source of these receptors: a man aged 30 to 45 who had recovered from COVID-19.

V gene TRBV7-8 combines with J gene TRBJ2-1, with D maybe TRBD2 (6 bases). Per germline, CDR1 SGHVS and CDR2 FQNEAQ. V lost 5 bases to trimming and J lost 0 bases, with 11 bases between them. The CDR3 loop spans 15 amino acids. CDR3 sequence (DNA): TGTGCCAGCAGCCCTAGCGAGAGCTCCTACAATGAGCAGTTCTTC. This sequence encodes CASSPSESSYNEQFF.

This chain joins TRBV11-2 and TRBJ2-3; TRBD1 matches 8 bases. The V and J ends lost 9 bases and 1 base, in that order; junction bases with no gene match: 3. The CDR3 is 13 amino acids. Germline V gene data show CDR1 as SGHAT and CDR2 as FQNNGV. CDR3 coding DNA: TGTGCCAGTAGCAGGGGGCGCACAGATACGCAGTATTTT. Its translation is CASSRGRTDTQYF.

J is TRBJ2-3 and V is TRBV4-1, with 12 nucleotides matching TRBD2. This CDR3 contains 16 residues. Germline CDR1 reads MGHRA; CDR2 reads YSYEKL. V lost 4 bases, J lost 3 bases, and 5 bases stayed unmatched. The CDR3 DNA reads as TGCGCCAGCAGCCGGTGGACTAGCGGGACAACAGATACGCAGTATTTT. It specifies CASSRWTSGTTDTQYF.

The chain joins TRBV27 to TRBJ1-3; 7 bases fit TRBD1. The CDR3 contains 13 residues. Per germline, CDR1 MNHEY and CDR2 SMNVEV (reference sequence). J gave up 5 bases and V 7 bases, and 5 bases lay outside the gene matches. The CDR3 sequence: CASKGAGRNTIYF. DNA for the CDR3: TGTGCCAGCAAGGGGGCCGGGAGAAACACCATATATTTT.

V gene TRBV2 combines with J gene TRBJ2-1; TRBD2 might be the D (6 bases). Germline V gives CDR1 SNHLY, CDR2 FYNNEI. CDR3 size: 12 residues. V lost 7 bases to trimming and J lost 10 bases, with 14 bases between them. In DNA, the CDR3 is TGTGCCAGCACGGGTTGGGGGGAAGAGCAGTTCTTC. It encodes CASTGWGEEQFF.

V usage is TRBV11-2 and J usage is TRBJ2-1; D may be TRBD1 (5 bases). Germline loops: CDR1 SGHAT, CDR2 FQNNGV. The CDR3 totals 13 residues. Trimming stripped 8 bases from V and 6 bases from J, with 14 bases between. CDR3 bases: TGTGCCAGCGGACAAAGGAGCAGCAATGAGCAGTTCTTC. Translation gives CASGQRSSNEQFF.

The V and J genes are TRBV29-1 and TRBJ2-7, with a tentative D call TRBD2 (6 bases). This CDR3 comprises 11 residues. Germline values: CDR1 SQVTM, CDR2 ANQGSEA. The CDR3 reads CSAGRRNEQYF. The CDR3 nucleotides read TGCAGTGCGGGGAGGCGGAACGAGCAGTACTTC.

The gene calls are TRBV6-5 and TRBJ2-2; D perhaps matches TRBD1 (5 bases). V was shortened by 10 bases and J by 3 bases, with 12 bases between the two germline ends. In germline, CDR1 is MNHEY, CDR2 SVGAGI. CDR3 length: 13 residues. The chain's CDR3 is CATIPTDTGELFF. In DNA, the CDR3 is TGTGCCACGATACCGACAGACACCGGGGAGCTGTTTTTT.

J is TRBJ2-7 and V is TRBV9; D might be TRBD2 (5 bases). This CDR3 is built from 13 residues. Trimming took off 4 bases at V and 4 bases at J, with 12 bases between the two ends. The germline V gene encodes CDR1 SGDLS and CDR2 YYNGEE. The CDR3 spells CASSPEGGYEQYF. In DNA, the CDR3 is TGTGCCAGCAGCCCAGAGGGTGGATACGAGCAGTACTTC.

V is TRBV6-5 and J is TRBJ1-1; D unclear. This CDR3 has 15 residues. The germline V and J ends were trimmed by 4 bases and 0 bases, with 12 bases remaining between them. CDR1 is MNHEY and CDR2 is SVGAGI in the germline V gene. The CDR3 DNA reads as TGTGCCAGCAGTTCCACCGGGTCCCTGAACACTGAAGCTTTCTTT. Residues: CASSSTGSLNTEAFF.

The rearrangement joins TRBV29-1 to TRBJ2-3, with 9 bases that match TRBD1. The junction had 5 bases not matched to a gene; V was cut back by 4 bases and J by 0 bases. Germline-derived CDR1 and CDR2 are SQVTM and ANQGSEA. The CDR3 is 15 residues long. The CDR3 DNA follows: TGCAGCGTTGTTGGAGGGACAGGGAGCACAGATACGCAGTATTTT. Translating gives CSVVGGTGSTDTQYF.

V usage is TRBV5-6 and J usage is TRBJ1-6; possibly TRBD1 for D (6 bases). The CDR3 has 13 residues. Germline lookup yields CDR1 SGHDT and CDR2 YYEEEE. The V and J ends lost 4 bases and 14 bases respectively, with 16 bases between them. The CDR3 nucleotides read TGTGCCAGCAGCCGGACAGCTGGTATCACCCTCCACTTT. It translates to CASSRTAGITLHF.

The chain employs TRBV19 and TRBJ2-7; tentatively, D is TRBD1 (5 bases). The V and J ends lost 3 bases and 2 bases respectively, with 17 bases between them. Germline V gene lookup returns CDR1 LNHDA and CDR2 SQIVND (reference sequence). The CDR3 loop spans 16 amino acids. This CDR3 is CASSIGGQLYTYEQYF. The DNA of the CDR3 is TGTGCCAGTAGTATTGGTGGACAACTATATACCTACGAGCAGTACTTC.

This chain's CDR3 is CASSMGGRAYEQYF. CDR3 bases: TGTGCCAGTAGTATGGGCGGGAGGGCCTACGAGCAGTACTTC. The V and J genes are TRBV19 and TRBJ2-7, with TRBD2 matching 9 bases. V dropped 3 bases and J dropped 2; count of bases not matched to a gene: 2. The germline V gene encodes CDR1 LNHDA and CDR2 SQIVND (reference sequence). This CDR3 comprises 14 residues.

This rearrangement joins TRBV5-1 to TRBJ1-1; 8 positions agree with TRBD1. Germline loops: CDR1 SGHRS, CDR2 YFSETQ. The CDR3 consists of 14 residues. V dropped 4 bases and J dropped 1; count of bases not matched to a gene: 3. CDR3 sequence: CASSAGTGNTEAFF. The CDR3 DNA follows: TGCGCCAGCAGCGCCGGGACAGGGAACACTGAAGCTTTCTTT.

This chain links TRBV29-1 with TRBJ2-7, with 7 bases that match TRBD2. Trimming took 4 bases from V and 3 from J; bases not matched to a gene: 6. The germline CDR1 and CDR2 sequences are SQVTM and ANQGSEA. The CDR3 is made up of 13 amino acids. CDR3 sequence (DNA): TGCAGCGTTGGGATAGCGGGCCTCTACGAGCAGTACTTC. Translating gives CSVGIAGLYEQYF.

In DNA, the CDR3 is TGTGCCATCAGTTGGACAGACAACACTGAAGCTTTCTTT. This gives the protein CAISWTDNTEAFF. The chain has TRBV10-3 and TRBJ1-1; weak D call: TRBD1 (6 bases). CDR3 length: 13 amino acids. From germline, CDR1 is ENHRY and CDR2 SYGVKD. V was clipped by 5 bases and J by 2 bases, with 9 bases between them.

The CDR3 spells CASKGPSNQPQHF. The CDR3 DNA sequence: TGTGCCAGTAAGGGGCCTAGCAATCAGCCCCAGCATTTT. The chain has TRBV19 and TRBJ1-5; weak D call: TRBD1 (5 bases). Germline assignment: CDR1 LNHDA and CDR2 SQIVND (reference sequence). The V end lost 7 bases, the J end lost 0 bases, and 7 bases lay between the germline ends. This CDR3 spans 13 amino acids.

V and J are TRBV4-1 and TRBJ2-7; the match to TRBD1 covers 9 bases. The ends lost 3 bases at V and 5 bases at J; junction bases unmatched: 8. The CDR3 is 15 amino acids. Germline values: CDR1 MGHRA, CDR2 YSYEKL. The CDR3 sequence is CASSHLGTGTNEQYF. CDR3 bases: TGCGCCAGCAGCCATTTAGGGACAGGGACTAACGAGCAGTACTTC.

The chain combines TRBV5-4 with TRBJ1-2; 9 bases are a match to TRBD1. Losses at the gene ends were 4 bases for V and 4 bases for J; bases not matched to a gene: 8. The CDR3 spans 15 residues. The germline V gene encodes CDR1 SGHNT and CDR2 YYREEE (reference sequence). The CDR3 loop reads CASSRTGDFAYGYTF. In DNA, the CDR3 is TGTGCCAGCAGCAGGACAGGGGATTTTGCCTATGGCTACACCTTC.

This chain connects TRBV7-3 to TRBJ2-3, with a possible D match to TRBD2 (6 bases). CDR1 and CDR2 from the germline V gene are SGHTA and FQGTGA. The CDR3 spans 18 residues. The V end was cut by 4 bases, the J end by 2 bases, with 22 bases between. As DNA, the CDR3 is TGTGCCAGCAGCTCGACCTCTAGCGAGACCTCGAACACAGATACGCAGTATTTT. This encodes CASSSTSSETSNTDTQYF.

The CDR3 sequence: CASSTTGDVFYEQYF. The CDR3 bases are TGTGCCAGCAGCACTACAGGGGACGTCTTCTACGAGCAGTACTTC. The J gene is TRBJ2-7, the V gene TRBV7-9; TRBD1 aligns across 7 bases. Germline values: CDR1 SEHNR, CDR2 FQNEAQ (reference sequence). The CDR3 sequence is 15 residues long. V shed 5 bases, J shed 3 bases, and the junction held 10 bases outside the gene matches.

CDR3 in DNA: TGCAGCGTTGTAAGGGAGGATGAGACCCAGTACTTC. It specifies CSVVREDETQYF. This chain joins TRBV29-1 and TRBJ2-5, with D maybe TRBD2 (6 bases). CDR3 length: 12 amino acids. Trimming took 4 bases from V and 5 from J, leaving 11 bases between them. Germline V gene sequence: CDR1 SQVTM, CDR2 ANQGSEA.

The rearrangement joins TRBV28 to TRBJ1-1, with 10 bases lining up with TRBD1. CDR3 length equals 15 residues. Trimming at V came to 6 bases and at J to 3 bases, leaving 7 bases not matched to a gene. Per the germline V gene, CDR1 is MDHEN and CDR2 is SYDVKM. The CDR3 is CASRSGTGDHTEAFF. Here the CDR3 DNA reads TGTGCCAGCAGATCCGGGACAGGGGATCACACTGAAGCTTTCTTT.

Details on this clone: The same CDR3 is also encoded by other DNA sequences in this sample. This sequence joins TRBV18 and TRBJ1-2, with D unclear. The CDR3 is 12 residues long. Between the trimmed V and J ends, which lost 5 bases and 2 bases, there was a span of 6 bases. Germline CDR1 and CDR2: KGHSH and LQKENI. The CDR3 loop is CASSGQNYGYTF. The CDR3, as DNA: TGTGCCAGCTCAGGGCAGAACTATGGCTACACCTTC.